Listed below are T cell receptor beta chains from one sample, sequenced in a study of T-cell reconstitution after alpha-beta-depleted transplantation in children. A single record per CDR3 protein comes from TCRdb applying MiXCR to the PCR reads. The sample contains about 260,000 distinct CDR3 sequences, just under 8.5% of which appear only once. Specimen: PBMCs, mostly from graft donor cells, collected 180 days after TCRalphabeta/CD19-depleted stem cell transplant. The source of these receptors is a male patient younger than 18 who had a stem cell transplant for acute lymphoblastic leukemia, so the T cells may come from the graft donor. The CDR3 runs from the conserved cysteine through the conserved F or W. The D gene is left open where the match is weak. The size of a clone is reported for some rows only, either as once, few or many, or as a class for expanded clones.

D gene	V gene	clone size	J gene	CDR3 protein	CDR3 DNA
.	TRBV7-9	many	TRBJ2-7	CASSLTGSFYEQYF	TGTGCCAGCAGCTTAACGGGGTCTTTCTACGAGCAGTACTTC
.	TRBV12-3/TRBV12-4	many	TRBJ1-1	CASSLARQVPEAFF	TGTGCCAGCAGTTTAGCGAGACAGGTCCCCGAAGCTTTCTTT
.	TRBV6-5	many	TRBJ1-5	CASRGGEVGNQPQHF	TGTGCCAGCAGAGGGGGGGAGGTTGGCAATCAGCCCCAGCATTTT
.	TRBV12-3/TRBV12-4	many	TRBJ2-7	CASSPGYHEQYF	TGTGCCAGCAGCCCAGGGTACCACGAGCAGTACTTC
.	TRBV20-1	many	TRBJ1-1	CSARRRFLNTEAFF	TGCAGTGCTAGACGGAGATTCCTGAACACTGAAGCTTTCTTT
.	TRBV5-1	many	TRBJ2-7	CASSLERTSSYEQYF	TGCGCCAGCAGCTTGGAGAGGACCTCTTCCTACGAGCAGTACTTC
.	TRBV28	many	TRBJ2-5	CASKGRTLQNF	TGTGCCAGCAAGGGCCGGACACTTCAGAACTTC
.	TRBV20-1	many	TRBJ1-5	CSATFTASREQPQHF	TGCAGTGCTACCTTTACGGCATCCCGGGAGCAGCCCCAGCATTTT
.	TRBV6-5	many	TRBJ1-2	CASSYFQNYGYTF	TGTGCCAGCAGTTATTTCCAGAACTATGGCTACACCTTC
.	TRBV11-2	many	TRBJ2-7	CASSLSEQYF	TGTGCCAGCAGCCTTTCCGAGCAGTACTTC
TRBD2	TRBV4-1	many	TRBJ2-2	CASSQFTSGNDTGELFF	TGCGCCAGCAGCCAGTTTACTAGCGGGAACGACACCGGGGAGCTGTTTTTT
.	TRBV9	many	TRBJ2-7	CASSGRADEQYF	TGTGCCAGCAGCGGTAGGGCGGACGAGCAGTATTTC
.	TRBV6-5	.	TRBJ1-1	CASSYSGGLEAFF	TGTGCCAGCAGTTACTCCGGGGGGCTTGAAGCTTTCTTT
TRBD2	TRBV29-1	many	TRBJ2-1	CSASGGGSSYNEQFF	TGCAGCGCCAGCGGGGGGGGGAGCTCCTACAATGAGCAGTTCTTC
.	TRBV28	many	TRBJ1-3	CASSLKSSGNTIYF	TGTGCCAGCAGTTTAAAGAGCTCTGGAAACACCATATATTTT
TRBD1	TRBV24-1	many	TRBJ1-2	CATSDPDREAYGYGYTF	TGTGCCACCAGTGATCCGGACAGGGAAGCCTACGGCTATGGCTACACCTTC
.	TRBV23-1	.	TRBJ1-5	CASSPGSLGCYSNQPQHF	TGCGCCAGCAGTCCGGGTTCCCTGGGGTGTTATAGCAATCAGCCCCAGCATTTT
TRBD1	TRBV20-1	many	TRBJ2-5	CSARDPGGASSETQYF	TGCAGTGCTAGGGATCCAGGGGGCGCGTCGTCCGAGACCCAGTACTTC
.	TRBV28	many	TRBJ1-4	CASKAGNEKLFF	TGTGCCAGCAAAGCGGGGAATGAAAAACTGTTTTTT
.	TRBV12-3/TRBV12-4	many	TRBJ2-7	CASSFFNSYEQYF	TGTGCCAGCAGTTTCTTCAATTCCTACGAGCAGTACTTC
.	TRBV6-1	many	TRBJ1-3	CASTSKVVGNTIYF	TGTGCCAGCACCTCCAAGGTAGTCGGAAACACCATATATTTT
TRBD1	TRBV28	many	TRBJ2-1	CASSFAGTGLNEQFF	TGTGCCAGCAGTTTCGCCGGGACAGGCCTCAATGAGCAGTTCTTC
.	TRBV5-4	many	TRBJ2-7	CASSLEPFTYEQYF	TGTGCCAGCAGCTTAGAGCCCTTTACCTACGAGCAGTACTTC
.	TRBV7-9	many	TRBJ2-5	CASSTRTPPNGETQYF	TGTGCCAGCAGCACTCGGACACCCCCAAATGGAGAGACCCAGTACTTC
.	TRBV3-1	.	TRBJ2-1	CASSRQSGVGLYNEQFF	TGTGCCAGCAGCCGACAGTCGGGTGTTGGACTATACAATGAGCAGTTCTTC
.	TRBV12-5	.	TRBJ2-4	CASGGSRAKNIQYF	TGTGCTAGTGGGGGTTCACGAGCCAAAAACATTCAGTACTTC
.	TRBV18	many	TRBJ2-7	CASSPRVSEQYF	TGTGCCAGCTCACCCAGGGTGAGCGAGCAGTACTTC
.	TRBV6-5	many	TRBJ2-1	CASSPHQASYNEQFF	TGTGCCAGCAGTCCCCACCAGGCATCCTACAATGAGCAGTTCTTC
.	TRBV20-1	many	TRBJ2-5	CSARDMETQYF	TGCAGTGCTAGAGATATGGAGACCCAGTACTTC
TRBD1	TRBV7-2	many	TRBJ2-5	CASSLETGGSYQYF	TGTGCCAGCAGCTTAGAGACAGGGGGAAGCTACCAGTACTTC
.	TRBV7-2	many	TRBJ1-2	CASSSLGYGYTF	TGTGCCAGCAGCTCCCTTGGCTATGGCTACACCTTC
TRBD1	TRBV2	many	TRBJ1-2	CASRAGTEFTTF	TGTGCCAGCAGGGCCGGGACAGAGTTTACCACCTTC
.	TRBV5-1	many	TRBJ1-2	CASSLEAATLNYGYTF	TGCGCCAGCAGCTTGGAGGCCGCAACCCTTAACTATGGCTACACCTTC
.	TRBV4-3	many	TRBJ2-1	CASSRESRGQENEQFF	TGCGCCAGCAGCCGAGAATCCCGGGGGCAGGAGAATGAGCAGTTCTTC
.	TRBV4-1	many	TRBJ1-2	CASSQEGQTNYGYTF	TGCGCCAGCAGCCAAGAAGGGCAGACTAACTATGGCTACACCTTC
.	TRBV11-1	many	TRBJ2-7	CASSLNRSFPSPSYEQYF	TGTGCCAGCAGCTTAAACCGTTCGTTCCCGTCACCCTCCTACGAGCAGTACTTC
TRBD2	TRBV14	many	TRBJ2-1	CASSHGTSGIYNEQFF	TGTGCCAGCAGCCATGGGACTAGCGGGATCTACAATGAGCAGTTCTTC
.	TRBV6-5	many	TRBJ2-7	CASSYSGGSLGEQYF	TGTGCCAGCAGTTACTCTGGCGGATCCCTTGGGGAGCAGTACTTC
.	TRBV4-1	many	TRBJ2-1	CASSQGLMSLQFF	TGCGCCAGCAGCCAAGGGCTTATGAGCCTGCAGTTCTTC
.	TRBV5-1	.	TRBJ1-5	CASSLGQHSNQPQHF	TGCGCCAGCAGCTTGGGACAGCATAGCAATCAGCCCCAGCATTTT
TRBD2	TRBV12-3/TRBV12-4	many	TRBJ2-3	CASRSGTSGFGSTDTQYF	TGTGCCAGCAGAAGTGGGACTAGCGGGTTTGGAAGCACAGATACGCAGTATTTT
TRBD1	TRBV29-1	many	TRBJ2-3	CSVRTQGLSTDTQYF	TGCAGCGTTCGAACACAGGGGCTAAGCACAGATACGCAGTATTTT
.	TRBV5-5	many	TRBJ2-5	CASSLGYAVGQETQYF	TGTGCCAGCAGCTTGGGGTACGCAGTCGGTCAAGAGACCCAGTACTTC
TRBD1	TRBV4-1	many	TRBJ2-4	CASSQDGTGQGFTWAKNIQYF	TGCGCCAGCAGCCAAGATGGGACGGGACAGGGATTCACTTGGGCCAAAAACATTCAGTACTTC
.	TRBV14	many	TRBJ1-2	CASSQATGGGYTF	TGTGCCAGCAGCCAAGCTACAGGCGGGGGCTACACCTTC
.	TRBV12-3/TRBV12-4	many	TRBJ2-1	CASSTGEGRQAVEQFF	TGTGCCAGCAGTACCGGAGAGGGCCGGCAGGCTGTTGAGCAGTTCTTC
.	TRBV6-1	few	TRBJ1-1	CASSEGPNTEAFF	TGTGCCAGCAGTGAAGGACCGAACACTGAAGCTTTCTTT
.	TRBV7-9	many	TRBJ1-1	CASSLAQGLSTEAFF	TGTGCCAGCAGCTTAGCCCAAGGGCTGAGCACTGAAGCTTTCTTT
.	TRBV7-8	many	TRBJ2-2	CASCKGVTGELFF	TGTGCCAGCTGTAAGGGGGTCACCGGGGAGCTGTTTTTT
TRBD1	TRBV10-3	many	TRBJ2-5	CAIRIGQGQETQYF	TGTGCCATCAGGATCGGACAGGGTCAAGAGACCCAGTACTTC
.	TRBV3-1	many	TRBJ2-3	CASSQGPLRGTQYF	TGTGCCAGCAGCCAAGGACCCCTGCGAGGTACGCAGTATTTT
.	TRBV28	many	TRBJ1-1	CASSDFGSSEAFF	TGTGCCAGCAGTGACTTCGGATCCTCTGAAGCTTTCTTT
.	TRBV20-1	many	TRBJ2-7	CSARGWRSSYEQYF	TGCAGTGCTAGAGGTTGGCGGAGCTCCTACGAGCAGTACTTC